The rows below give T cell receptor beta chains drawn from one sample of a study of shared clonotypes between healthy human individuals. The method was immunoSEQ multiplex PCR; TCRdb's version includes in-frame clones alone and lacks a portion of them. The profile shows some 2,400,000 clones, 90% to 97% of them singletons. The specimen sequenced was naive CD4+ T cells sorted from blood. The receptors derive from a man aged 18 to 30 in good health. CDR3s include the opening cysteine and the closing phenylalanine or tryptophan. D genes are given only for firm matches.

>TRBJ2-2|TRBD1|TRBV19
CATRGQVGTGELFF
>TRBJ1-1|TRBD1|TRBV5-1
CASSGQGAVEAFF
>TRBJ2-2|.|TRBV2
CASSVVLTGGESF
>TRBJ1-4|TRBD1|TRBV6-5
CASRKQGAREKLFF
>TRBJ2-7|TRBD1|TRBV5-6
CASSPGTGFPHEQYF
>TRBJ2-5|.|TRBV9
CASSVEDRLETQYF
>TRBJ2-3|TRBD2|TRBV10-1
CASSESSTSGRADTQYF
>TRBJ1-5|TRBD1|TRBV5-1
CASSLGTGIQPQHF
>TRBJ2-3|.|TRBV2
CASRESRLTDTQYF
>TRBJ1-3|.|TRBV10-3
CAIKVAAGNTIYF
>TRBJ2-7|.|TRBV6-5
CASSYSGSASYEQYF
>TRBJ2-1|.|TRBV6-5
CASSYSGEQFF
>TRBJ1-2|.|TRBV7-2
CASSLSRTANYGYTF
>TRBJ2-3|.|TRBV2
CASSSQGGGTDTQYF
>TRBJ1-5|TRBD1|TRBV7-7
CASSPRDRGSSSNQPQHF
>TRBJ2-7|.|TRBV12-5
CASGLAVAPTYEQYF
>TRBJ2-5|.|TRBV19
CASSMGGTEQETQYF
>TRBJ2-2|.|TRBV25-1
CASSALAPDTGELFF
>TRBJ2-5|.|TRBV4-1
CASSQEFSTAATQYF
>TRBJ2-7|TRBD2|TRBV10-3
CAISGLAGYEQYF
>TRBJ2-1|.|TRBV7-3
CASSKGTPGGEQFF
>TRBJ2-1|TRBD1|TRBV5-1
CASSGGQGGSYNEQFF
>TRBJ2-7|.|TRBV28
CASSFDSYEQYF
>TRBJ2-1|TRBD2|TRBV5-6
CASSPMGTSEWNEQFF
>TRBJ2-7|.|TRBV6-1
CASSPQPNYEQYF
>TRBJ1-4|TRBD1|TRBV2
CASSGQGLGPEKLFF
>TRBJ1-1|.|TRBV7-2
CASSSRGLNTEAFF
>TRBJ1-2|TRBD1|TRBV19
CASSIDPPLGQGMDGYTF
>TRBJ2-3|.|TRBV10-3
CASEGPQGNTDTQYF
>TRBJ2-3|TRBD2|TRBV7-9
CASSFFRTSGTDTQYF
>TRBJ2-7|.|TRBV6-1
CASTGGGSYEQYF
>TRBJ2-5|TRBD2|TRBV7-8
CASSLNGLAETQYF
>TRBJ2-6|.|TRBV18
CATSSLSGANVLTF
>TRBJ2-7|TRBD1|TRBV6-6
CASRLLTGALPYEQYF
>TRBJ2-4|.|TRBV6-6
CASTSTDRAKNIQYF
>TRBJ2-7|.|TRBV2
CASSEGYLLREQYF
>TRBJ2-7|TRBD1|TRBV27
CASRTRQGQYEQYF
>TRBJ2-7|.|TRBV2
CASSEALEQYF
>TRBJ2-1|.|TRBV18
CASSPRSGEQFF
>TRBJ2-7|.|TRBV2
CASRHSGTHEQYF
>TRBJ2-7|.|TRBV18
CASSPDRNSYEQYF
>TRBJ2-6|.|TRBV28
CASSLTQGGPGANVLTF
>TRBJ2-1|.|TRBV10-3
CAHGGLHNEQFF
>TRBJ1-1|.|TRBV5-1
CASNLQQMNTEAFF
>TRBJ1-1|.|TRBV18
CASSPPQSLNTEAFF
>TRBJ2-1|.|TRBV27
CASSKDLGDEQFF
>TRBJ1-2|.|TRBV6-6
CASSSRTASNYGYTF
>TRBJ1-2|.|TRBV4-2
CASSQEGSFYGYTF
>TRBJ2-3|.|TRBV6-1
CASSRDTTSTDTQYF
>TRBJ2-2|TRBD1|TRBV5-1
CASSSGTADTGELFF
>TRBJ2-7|.|TRBV10-3
CAIRGDTYEQYF
>TRBJ2-7|.|TRBV7-8
CASSPPTGFDEQYF
>TRBJ1-2|TRBD1|TRBV2
CASTEKTGTYGYTF